The entry below gives a single T cell receptor (beta chain) sequence along with its context. The data stem from a study of blood T cell repertoires in COVID-19. Cohort placement rested on clinical history that participants reported themselves. The V and J ends lost 7 bases and 6 bases, in that order; junction bases with no gene match: 11. There are 16 residues in the CDR3. Germline-derived CDR1 and CDR2 are MDHEN and SYDVKM. Data came from immunoSEQ multiplex PCR; TCRdb stores just in-frame clones and leaves some out. Among about 48,000 clones, roughly nine tenths were seen once, and the ten largest hold roughly 3%.

The sequencing input was PBMCs or T cells enriched from blood (not recorded which). This receptor was taken from a woman in her 50s who had recovered from COVID-19. This chain joins TRBV28 and TRBJ2-2; 10 bases map to TRBD1. The DNA for the CDR3 is TGTGCCAGCACCCCCCGGGGACAGGGGTATTCCGGGGAGCTGTTTTTT. Translation: CASTPRGQGYSGELFF.